Presented here are 14 T cell receptor beta chains from one specimen sequenced in a study of T cells in Graves' hyperthyroidism and ophthalmopathy. TCR beta CDR3 regions were amplified from RNA transcripts. The HTBI primer set was used in a first-round RT-PCR of the TCR CDR3. TCRdb passed the multiplex PCR reads through MiXCR, listing each CDR3 protein once. The sample includes more than 250,000 distinct CDR3 sequences, roughly 15% of them seen just once. Sequencing was performed on blood. The receptors were sampled from a woman aged 50 to 60 with Graves' hyperthyroidism that later progressed to Graves' ophthalmopathy.

This clonotype was detected ten times or more. V and J are TRBV5-5 and TRBJ1-2; D might be TRBD1 (5 bases). The V gene lost 5 bases and the J gene lost 2 bases, with 19 bases spanning the gap. The CDR3 length is 16 residues. CDR1 is SGHKS, CDR2 YYEKEE, per germline (reference sequence). The CDR3 DNA reads as TGTGCCAGCAGATCACCATTGGGGCCGAGGAACTATGGCTACACCTTC. Protein: CASRSPLGPRNYGYTF.

The sample holds many counts of this clonotype. The V and J genes are TRBV20-1 and TRBJ1-3; no firm D call. Trimming removed 6 bases from V and 4 bases from J, with 4 bases in between. The CDR3 consists of 10 residues. Germline V gene sequence: CDR1 DFQATT, CDR2 SNEGSKA (reference sequence). The CDR3, as DNA: TGCAGTGCGGTGGGAAACACCATATATTTT. It translates to CSAVGNTIYF.

This clonotype has a count of ten or more. The rearrangement uses TRBV11-2 and TRBJ2-7; TRBD1 matches 7 bases. The CDR3 has 16 amino acids. Germline loops: CDR1 SGHAT, CDR2 FQNNGV. V shed 5 bases and J 0 bases; nucleotides not matched to a gene: 10. CDR3 coding DNA: TGTGCCAGCAGCCACAGTTTTACAGGGGACTCCTACGAGCAGTACTTC. This sequence encodes CASSHSFTGDSYEQYF.

Ten or more counts support this clonotype. The chain employs TRBV12-3 or TRBV12-4 and TRBJ2-1; 8 positions match TRBD1. With 5 bases clipped from V and 3 bases from J, the junction kept 9 bases outside the gene matches. The CDR3 is 16 amino acids. CDR3 DNA sequence: TGTGCCAGCAGTCCATTACAGGGGGGCCTCTACAATGAGCAGTTCTTC. It translates to CASSPLQGGLYNEQFF.

In this sample, this clonotype turned up many times. V is TRBV5-5 and J is TRBJ2-1; tentative D call: TRBD1 (5 bases). This CDR3 spans 15 amino acids. In germline, CDR1 is SGHKS, CDR2 YYEKEE (reference sequence). V lost 0 bases to trimming and J lost 2 bases, with 9 bases between them. The CDR3 protein is CASSLEWGTYNEQFF. CDR3 DNA sequence: TGTGCCAGCAGCTTGGAGTGGGGCACCTACAATGAGCAGTTCTTC.

This clonotype was seen repeatedly, ten times or more. This chain uses TRBV2 with TRBJ1-1; D gene ambiguous. This CDR3 spans 12 amino acids. Trimming pared 7 bases from V and 3 bases from J, leaving 9 bases between. CDR1 and CDR2 (germline): SNHLY, FYNNEI. Written as DNA, the CDR3 is TGTGCCAGCATGCAGGACGACACTGAAGCTTTCTTT. Encoded protein: CASMQDDTEAFF.

This clonotype was seen only a few times. The chain recombines TRBV6-5 with TRBJ2-1; no firm D call. There are 11 residues in the CDR3. Per germline, CDR1 MNHEY and CDR2 SVGAGI. The V gene lost 2 bases and the J gene lost 7 bases, with 3 bases spanning the gap. The CDR3 DNA sequence: TGTGCCAGCAGTTACGGAAATGAGCAGTTCTTC. It specifies CASSYGNEQFF.

This clonotype showed up many times. The V call is TRBV29-1, the J call TRBJ2-7, with D maybe TRBD1 (6 bases). This CDR3 has 20 residues. Trimming pared 6 bases from V and 3 bases from J, leaving 36 bases between. The germline V gene has CDR1 SQVTM and CDR2 ANQGSEA. For the CDR3, the DNA is TGCAGCGTCTTTGTTATCCCCACAGGACAGTGGGGCTCTTCCCTCTACGAGCAGTACTTC. Translation: CSVFVIPTGQWGSSLYEQYF.

Many counts were recorded for this clonotype. The V gene is TRBV28, the J gene TRBJ1-2; no clear D gene. The V gene's germline CDR1 is MDHEN and CDR2 SYDVKM. Trimming removed 4 bases from V and 4 bases from J, with 19 bases in between. This CDR3 is 16 amino acids long. The DNA for the CDR3 is TGTGCCAGCAGTTCGGGAGAGCTCAGTAAGGGCTATGGCTACACCTTC. Translation gives CASSSGELSKGYGYTF.

V usage is TRBV4-2 and J usage is TRBJ2-1, with TRBD2 identical over 11 bases. CDR3 length: 16 residues. V shed 1 base, J shed 5 bases, and the junction held 4 bases outside the gene matches. Germline CDR1 is LGHNA and CDR2 is YNFKEQ. The CDR3 DNA reads TGTGCCAGCAGCCAAGCGGCACTAGCGGGAGACAATGAGCAGTTCTTC. Its translation: CASSQAALAGDNEQFF.

This sequence joins TRBV6-2 or TRBV6-3 and TRBJ1-4; TRBD1 aligns across 8 bases. Trimming removed 5 bases from V and 7 bases from J; junction bases left unmatched: 3. Germline CDR1 and CDR2: MNHEY and SVGEGT. The CDR3 totals 13 residues. This CDR3 is CASSGDRTEKLFF. The CDR3 nucleotides read TGTGCCAGCAGTGGGGACAGGACTGAAAAACTGTTTTTT.

This clonotype came up many times. The V and J genes are TRBV9 and TRBJ2-1, with D unresolved. Looked up from germline, CDR1 is SGDLS and CDR2 is YYNGEE. The CDR3 spans 15 residues. Trimming removed 0 bases at V and 6 bases at J, with 13 bases between. CDR3 coding DNA: TGTGCCAGCAGCGTAGCCCCCGAGCCTGCCAATGAGCAGTTCTTC. Protein product: CASSVAPEPANEQFF. Combining the CDR3 with reference TRBV9 and TRBJ2-1 gives the whole variable domain DSGVTQTPKHLITATGQRVTLRCSPRSGDLSVYWYQQSLDQGLQFLIQYYNGEERAKGNILERFSAQQFPDLHSELNLSSLELGDSALYFCASSVAPEPANEQFFGPGTRLTVL.

For this clonotype: A much more abundant neighbour one base away suggests this may be a read error. The chain couples TRBV15 to TRBJ2-1; 11 bases map to TRBD2. V shed 4 bases, J shed 5 bases, and the junction held 10 bases outside the gene matches. Germline CDR1 is LNHNV and CDR2 is YYDKDF (reference sequence). The CDR3 extends over 17 amino acids. The CDR3 reads CATSTGGLAVAHNEQFF. The CDR3 DNA follows: TGTGCCACCAGCACGGGGGGACTAGCGGTAGCCCACAATGAGCAGTTCTTC.

This rearrangement joins TRBV9 to TRBJ2-1; a weak D match, TRBD1 (6 bases). Trimming shortened V by 0 bases and J by 5 bases, and 12 bases separated the two germline ends. Germline V gene data show CDR1 as SGDLS and CDR2 as YYNGEE. The CDR3 runs to 15 residues. The CDR3 nucleotides are TGTGCCAGCAGCGTAGGGCAGGGGAGCCACAATGAGCAGTTCTTC. It codes for CASSVGQGSHNEQFF.